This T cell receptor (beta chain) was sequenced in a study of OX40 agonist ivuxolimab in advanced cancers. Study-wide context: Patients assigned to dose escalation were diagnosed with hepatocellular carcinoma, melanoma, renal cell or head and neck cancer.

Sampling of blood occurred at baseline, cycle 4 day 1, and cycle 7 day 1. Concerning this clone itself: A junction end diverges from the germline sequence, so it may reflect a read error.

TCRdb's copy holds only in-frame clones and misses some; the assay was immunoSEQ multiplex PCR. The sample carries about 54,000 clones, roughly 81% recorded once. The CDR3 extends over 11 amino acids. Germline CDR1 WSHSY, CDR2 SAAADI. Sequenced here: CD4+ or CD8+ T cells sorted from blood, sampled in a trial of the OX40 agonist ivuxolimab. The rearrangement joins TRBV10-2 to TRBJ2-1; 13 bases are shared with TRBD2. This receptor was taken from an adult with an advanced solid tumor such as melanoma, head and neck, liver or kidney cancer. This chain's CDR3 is CASSDGTSGIF. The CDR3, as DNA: TGCGCCAGCAGTGATGGGACTAGCGGGATCTTC.